Listed below are T cell receptor beta chains from one sample, sequenced in a study of blood T cell repertoires in COVID-19. The repertoire was sequenced with immunoSEQ multiplex PCR; TCRdb's copy has only in-frame clones and lacks some. Among over 100,000 clones listed, roughly 90% were seen once. Material for sequencing was peripheral blood. The origin of the receptors is a woman aged 45-60 years with COVID-19, enrolled during active disease. Both conserved end residues are trimmed from each CDR3. The order of the fields is V gene, J gene, CDR3 protein.

TRBV28	TRBJ1-3	ASSFGQSGNTIY
TRBV6-5	TRBJ1-5	ASSLPGADQPQH
TRBV24-1	TRBJ2-5	ATSDRQEFGETQY
TRBV5-1	TRBJ2-5	ASSRQGSGGRTQY
TRBV11-3	TRBJ2-7	ASSSRTRREEQY
TRBV19	TRBJ1-5	ASRRQGVSNQPQH
TRBV13	TRBJ1-3	ASSSPGRQWGNTIY
TRBV9	TRBJ1-2	ASSTGTMGGYT
TRBV11-3	TRBJ2-3	ASRSTGFQHTQY
TRBV12-5	TRBJ1-6	ASGFDSNSPLH
TRBV5-6	TRBJ1-2	ASSFSGSYGYT
TRBV11-2	TRBJ2-1	ASSSRLAGGVNEQF
TRBV7-3	TRBJ2-3	ASSLLGLAGGLGTDTQY
TRBV4-1	TRBJ1-4	ASSQGSRGTEKLF
TRBV7-9	TRBJ2-2	ASDRVTNTGELF
TRBV29-1	TRBJ1-2	SANPGQTNYGYT
TRBV2	TRBJ1-3	ASKGRDGNTIY
TRBV18	TRBJ2-6	ASSPYTRQLQNSGANVLT
TRBV15	TRBJ1-1	ATSRDQGPLGAF
TRBV10-3	TRBJ2-7	AIRPGTGFVEQY
TRBV19	TRBJ1-3	ASSTSKTFYSGNTIY
TRBV4-2	TRBJ2-7	ASSQAAGLNYEQY
TRBV9	TRBJ1-1	ASSGGQGTNTEAF
TRBV3-1/TRBV3-2	TRBJ2-3	ASSQGAGRLLELQY
TRBV27	TRBJ2-5	ASSPRLAEGKTQY
TRBV3-1/TRBV3-2	TRBJ2-2	ASSPRTVTGELF
TRBV27	TRBJ2-7	ASSLGQGTYEQY
TRBV5-1	TRBJ2-7	ASSSPTLIGTYEQY
TRBV4-1	TRBJ2-2	ASSQGGGELF
TRBV6-5	TRBJ1-1	ASSYGQDTEAF
TRBV19	TRBJ1-1	ATRLGDTEAF
TRBV6-1	TRBJ1-1	ASSEAIQNTEAF
TRBV11-3	TRBJ2-2	ASSPSGAKNTGELF
TRBV19	TRBJ1-1	ASSKGLPNTEAF
TRBV21-1	TRBJ1-4	ATLGTVEEKLF
TRBV27	TRBJ1-1	ASSLSDDRGRTEAF
TRBV27	TRBJ1-2	ASSFQGSLGYGYT
TRBV5-4	TRBJ2-2	ASRPGTVNTGELF
TRBV4-2	TRBJ2-4	ASSQEGPRRLAGGPWNIQY
TRBV2	TRBJ1-2	ASATGGYGYT
TRBV2	TRBJ2-3	ASSPTTSTDTQY
TRBV24-1	TRBJ2-3	ATSSMMAGVDTQY
TRBV30	TRBJ1-3	AWTRSGNTIY
TRBV18	TRBJ2-5	ASSPPSRALQETQY
TRBV3-1/TRBV3-2	TRBJ2-5	ASSSPDRAVGETQY
TRBV11-1	TRBJ1-2	ASSLQGDYGYT
TRBV19	TRBJ1-1	ASYPIGLNTEAF
TRBV27	TRBJ1-2	ASSFVSGTPYGYT
TRBV7-9	TRBJ2-3	ASRPRGSVDTQY
TRBV7-2	TRBJ1-1	ASSLALRVSEAF
TRBV30	TRBJ1-1	ACVYRGPLNTEAF
TRBV5-6	TRBJ2-7	ASSPQGYEQY
TRBV24-1	TRBJ2-3	ATSSEGGEVQY
TRBV3-1/TRBV3-2	TRBJ1-1	ASSHPLASGAF
TRBV13	TRBJ1-2	ASSYTGAGGYT
TRBV12-3/TRBV12-4	TRBJ1-2	ASSLATSDGYT
TRBV7-2	TRBJ1-1	ASSLGGGTEAF